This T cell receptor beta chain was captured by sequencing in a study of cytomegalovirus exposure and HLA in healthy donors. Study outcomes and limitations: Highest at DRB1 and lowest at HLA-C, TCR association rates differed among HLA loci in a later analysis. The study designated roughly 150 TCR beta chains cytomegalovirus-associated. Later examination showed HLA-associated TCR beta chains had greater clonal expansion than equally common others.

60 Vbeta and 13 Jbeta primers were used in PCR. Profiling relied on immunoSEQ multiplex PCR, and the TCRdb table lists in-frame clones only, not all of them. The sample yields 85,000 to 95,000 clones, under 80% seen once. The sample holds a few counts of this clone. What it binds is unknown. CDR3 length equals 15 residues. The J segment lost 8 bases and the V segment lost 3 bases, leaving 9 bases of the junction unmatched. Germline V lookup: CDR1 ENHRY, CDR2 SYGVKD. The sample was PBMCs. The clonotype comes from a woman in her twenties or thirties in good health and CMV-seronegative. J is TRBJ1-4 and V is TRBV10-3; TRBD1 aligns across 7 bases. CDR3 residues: CAISELGGGVEKLFF. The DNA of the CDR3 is TGTGCCATCAGTGAACTCGGAGGGGGCGTCGAAAAACTGTTTTTT.